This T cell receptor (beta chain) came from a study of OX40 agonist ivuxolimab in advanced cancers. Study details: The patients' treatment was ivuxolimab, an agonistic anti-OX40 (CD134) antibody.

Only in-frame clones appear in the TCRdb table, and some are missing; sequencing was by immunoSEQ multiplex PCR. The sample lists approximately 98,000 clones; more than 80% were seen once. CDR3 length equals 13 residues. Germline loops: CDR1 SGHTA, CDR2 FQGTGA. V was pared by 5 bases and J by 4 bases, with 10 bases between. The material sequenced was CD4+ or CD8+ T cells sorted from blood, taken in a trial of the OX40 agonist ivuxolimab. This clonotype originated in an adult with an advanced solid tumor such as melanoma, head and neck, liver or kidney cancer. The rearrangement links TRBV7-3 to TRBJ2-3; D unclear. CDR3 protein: CASSLSRSDTQYF. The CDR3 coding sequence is TGTGCCAGCAGCCTATCCCGATCAGATACGCAGTATTTT. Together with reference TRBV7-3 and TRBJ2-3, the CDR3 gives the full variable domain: GAGVSQTPSNKVTEKGKYVELRCDPISGHTALYWYRQSLGQGPEFLIYFQGTGAADDSGLPNDRFFAVRPEGSVSTLKIQRTERGDSAVYLCASSLSRSDTQYFGPGTRLTVL.